This T cell receptor (beta chain) was identified in a study of cytomegalovirus exposure and HLA in healthy donors. A remark on this clone: Its antigen is not known.

The PCR ran on 60 Vbeta and 13 Jbeta primers. As originally analysed: Counted up in a later analysis, unique TCR beta chains came to some 75 million, with 9.5 million to 13 million shared. The data were produced by immunoSEQ multiplex PCR, yet TCRdb's version contains in-frame clones alone and is incomplete. V and J calls and clone size are copied from that table; D and trimming were computed from the DNA. The table shows about 180,000 clones, with about four fifths occurring only once. V dropped 3 bases and J dropped 15 bases, with 12 bases sitting between them. The CDR3 covers 11 residues. The germline gives CDR1 MDHEN, CDR2 SYDVKM. Overall study results and limits: A later look showed TCR association rates differing by HLA locus, highest for DRB1 and lowest for HLA-C. Follow-up analysis later connected one missense variant in DCLRE1C with trimming of TCR beta V- and J-genes. According to an earlier analysis, most TCR beta V segments yielded productive rearrangements about 90% or about 30% of the time.

This chain connects TRBV28 to TRBJ2-1, with D possibly TRBD2 on 6 matching bases. Sequenced: PBMCs. The clonotype was recovered from a man younger than 40 in good health and CMV-seropositive. The CDR3 spells CASSLTGVRFF. The CDR3 nucleotides read TGTGCCAGCAGTTTGACGGGAGTTCGGTTCTTC.